The rows below give T cell receptor beta chains drawn from one sample of a study of blood T cell repertoires in COVID-19. Using immunoSEQ multiplex PCR, the repertoire was profiled, and TCRdb retains in-frame clones only, with some absent. The sample includes roughly 130,000 clones, more than 70% of them seen just once. The specimen was peripheral blood. All receptors come from a woman aged 55-69 years with acute or convalescent COVID-19. Both conserved end residues are part of each CDR3. Each record gives: V gene, J gene, CDR3 protein.

>TRBV29-1|TRBJ2-2
CSVEDGAGDRAGELFF
>TRBV5-1|TRBJ2-1
CASRQDSYNEQFF
>TRBV9|TRBJ2-7
CASSVGYSSGSYEQYF
>TRBV27|TRBJ2-1
CASSLEGGQGGFF
>TRBV18|TRBJ2-1
CASSLIAGSHEQFF
>TRBV27|TRBJ1-5
CASRRTGGEPQHF
>TRBV30|TRBJ1-3
CATFRGASSGNTIYF
>TRBV18|TRBJ1-6
CASSGTGDNSPLHF
>TRBV19|TRBJ1-1
CASSGRQGNTEAFF
>TRBV2|TRBJ2-1
CASRTGTGGNEQFF
>TRBV11-1|TRBJ1-2
CASSAHTGTYGYTF
>TRBV6-5|TRBJ2-7
CASSYRTGKTYEQYF
>TRBV3-1/TRBV3-2|TRBJ2-1
CASSRRQGSNEQFF
>TRBV6-1|TRBJ1-3
CASSAGNSDSRASTIYF
>TRBV28|TRBJ1-1
CASSRPVGGHTEAFF
>TRBV5-4|TRBJ1-4
CASGQGTNEKLFF
>TRBV6-2/TRBV6-3|TRBJ1-5
CASSYEEFNQPQHF
>TRBV5-1|TRBJ1-5
CASSLGIGGANQPQHF
>TRBV6-6|TRBJ1-1
CASSLTGMNTEAFF
>TRBV14|TRBJ1-2
CASSPLTGGYGYTF
>TRBV18|TRBJ2-3
CASSSDYGQYF
>TRBV9|TRBJ1-1
CASSPREFPEAFF
>TRBV5-1|TRBJ2-7
CASSVLLAGGANEQYF
>TRBV28|TRBJ2-7
CASVPTARGEQYF
>TRBV3-1/TRBV3-2|TRBJ1-4
CASSQGTAPAREKLFF
>TRBV3-1/TRBV3-2|TRBJ2-2
CASSRGLTNTGELFF
>TRBV19|TRBJ2-6
CASSTLGRGSGANVLTF
>TRBV6-6|TRBJ2-4
CASSSAGSYIQYF
>TRBV2|TRBJ1-3
CASSGSSNTIYF
>TRBV6-5|TRBJ2-1
CASGRGSLEQFF
>TRBV7-8|TRBJ2-1
CASSLLGTGDNEQFF
>TRBV28|TRBJ1-5
CASRTTGKYQPQHF
>TRBV9|TRBJ2-5
CASSVTPSRETQYF
>TRBV9|TRBJ2-5
CASSVGSHQETQYF
>TRBV3-1/TRBV3-2|TRBJ2-1
CASSPTSGGDEQFF
>TRBV5-1|TRBJ2-3
CASRMVADADTQYF
>TRBV11-2|TRBJ2-1
CASSPGTKNNEQFF
>TRBV28|TRBJ1-2
CASSLRPGTGNYGYTF
>TRBV30|TRBJ2-7
CAAGSGIREQYF
>TRBV28|TRBJ2-3
CASSERHTQYF
>TRBV11-2|TRBJ1-1
CASSLDLGQKAFF
>TRBV7-9|TRBJ1-3
CASSFPPGGGGNTIYF
>TRBV11-3|TRBJ1-1
CASSSPFGIQGKAEAFF
>TRBV30|TRBJ2-3
CAWSTGGADTQYF
>TRBV28|TRBJ2-7
CASSLGSAYEQYF
>TRBV6-1|TRBJ1-1
CASSEGGHTEAFF
>TRBV6-2/TRBV6-3|TRBJ2-7
CASSFITGPRPYEQYF
>TRBV3-1/TRBV3-2|TRBJ1-1
CASSQPGGEAQAFF